This T cell receptor beta chain derives from a study of blood T cells in healthy people across ages. Across the study: Through template switching, about one barcoded beta molecule was captured per two T cells, as measured in model experiments.

Trimming left V 4 bases short and J 10 bases short, with 20 bases between. The CDR3 covers 15 residues. Germline V gene data show CDR1 as LGHDT and CDR2 as YNNKEL (reference sequence). Through a sample-barcoded 5' primer and a J-beta primer mix, a second PCR was run for 7 to 11 cycles. A tag from a template-switch adaptor with 12 random nucleotides marked each cDNA molecule. TCRdb re-derived calls from the 5' RACE reads in MiXCR, one entry per CDR3 protein. The table includes fewer than 900,000 distinct CDR3 sequences, approximately 39% detected once. The authors drew 8.5 to 10 milliliters of peripheral blood from each donor.

Sequencing was carried out using blood. This TCR came from a woman aged 55-75 years in good health. The V and J genes are TRBV3-1 and TRBJ2-1, with D possibly TRBD2 on 6 matching bases. CDR3 residues: CASSRRTEGAYEQFF. CDR3 nucleotide sequence: TGTGCCAGCAGCCGCCGCACGGAGGGTGCCTACGAGCAGTTCTTC.